The sequence of this TCR beta chain was determined in a study of OX40 agonist ivuxolimab in advanced cancers. Study overall: Three patients had partial responses: one hepatocellular carcinoma, two cutaneous melanoma.

Comments on this clone: The antigen remains undetermined.

Clones were sequenced by immunoSEQ multiplex PCR, and TCRdb holds only the in-frame ones, with some missing. The repertoire holds around 40,000 clones, around 82% seen once, with 6.5% to 8% in the top ten. Study-wide results and limits: CD8+ T cells averaged more expanded clones than CD4+.

In germline, CDR1 is SGHVS, CDR2 FQNEAQ. The CDR3 contains 18 residues. V shed 5 bases and J 2 bases; nucleotides not matched to a gene: 9. The TCR originated in an adult with an advanced solid tumor such as melanoma, head and neck, liver or kidney cancer. Sequencing was performed on CD4+ or CD8+ T cells sorted from blood, taken in a trial of the OX40 agonist ivuxolimab. The chain uses TRBV7-8 and TRBJ2-5; 15 bases map to TRBD2. The CDR3 DNA reads TGTGCCAGCAGCGCGGGACTAGCGGGAGGTAGCGGGCAAGAGACCCAGTACTTC. Its translation: CASSAGLAGGSGQETQYF.